This entry features one TCR beta chain sequence. Its target is not known. From germline, CDR1 is SGHDN and CDR2 FVKESK. V shed 2 bases and J shed 5 bases, with 6 bases lying between them. The CDR3 sequence is 13 residues long. The source of the sample is a study of T cell responses to AZD1222 COVID-19 vaccine. Study at large: Whether given at about 4 or about 12 weeks, second doses were pooled. Broader study findings: Every sample of the repertoires postdated the peak T cell response.

The assay was immunoSEQ multiplex PCR, and TCRdb's table has in-frame clones only and misses some. The top ten hold roughly 4% of the sample, which has 95,000 to 150,000 clones, about 87% seen once. Sequences were derived from peripheral blood, sampled on day 0 of AZD1222 vaccination. The TCR originated in an adult in good health. The genes are TRBV14 and TRBJ1-4; no reliable D call. Here the CDR3 reads CASSQIENEKLFF. CDR3 nucleotides: TGTGCCAGCAGCCAAATCGAGAATGAAAAACTGTTTTTT.